Here is one TCR beta chain with its context. The sample originates from a study of T-cell reconstitution after alpha-beta-depleted transplantation in children. Unique molecular identifiers tagged the TCRbeta library. One entry per CDR3 protein, called by TCRdb with MiXCR from the PCR reads. The profile shows just under 550,000 distinct CDR3 sequences, about 18% of them singletons. The TCR comes from a human donor who donated a stem cell graft to a child with acute lymphoblastic leukemia. Here the sequenced sample was PBMCs from the stem cell graft donor, taken from the stem cell graft.

CDR3 in DNA: TGTGCCAGTAGGACTAGCGCCGACACCGGGGAGCTGTTTTTT. Amino acid sequence: CASRTSADTGELFF. This chain joins TRBV19 and TRBJ2-2; 8 bases map to TRBD2. CDR1 and CDR2 from the germline V gene are LNHDA and SQIVND (reference sequence). Unmatched junction bases numbered 3, after V lost 6 bases and J lost 3 bases. The CDR3 runs to 14 residues.